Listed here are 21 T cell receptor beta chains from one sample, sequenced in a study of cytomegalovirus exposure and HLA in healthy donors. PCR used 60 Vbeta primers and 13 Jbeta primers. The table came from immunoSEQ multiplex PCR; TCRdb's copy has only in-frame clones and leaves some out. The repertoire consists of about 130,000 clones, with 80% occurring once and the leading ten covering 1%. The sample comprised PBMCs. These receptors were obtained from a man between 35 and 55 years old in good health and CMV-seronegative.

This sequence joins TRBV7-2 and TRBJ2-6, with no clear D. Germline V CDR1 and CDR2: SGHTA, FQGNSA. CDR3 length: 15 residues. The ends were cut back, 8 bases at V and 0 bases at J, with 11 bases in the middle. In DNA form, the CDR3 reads TGTGCCAGCGCCTCCCGGTTCTCTGGGGCCAACGTCCTGACTTTC. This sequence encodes CASASRFSGANVLTF.

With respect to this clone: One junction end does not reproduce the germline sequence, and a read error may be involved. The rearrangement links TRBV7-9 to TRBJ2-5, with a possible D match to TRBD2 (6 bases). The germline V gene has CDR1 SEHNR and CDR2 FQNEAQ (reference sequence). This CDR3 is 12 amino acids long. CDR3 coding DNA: TGTTCCAGCTCGGGGGTCGGGGAGACCCAGTACTTC. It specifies CSSSGVGETQYF.

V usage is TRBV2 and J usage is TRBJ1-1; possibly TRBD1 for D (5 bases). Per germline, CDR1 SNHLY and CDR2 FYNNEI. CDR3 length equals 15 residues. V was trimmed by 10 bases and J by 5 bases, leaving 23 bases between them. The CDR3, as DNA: TGTGCCATCACAGGACCCGAAGGGTATAGTACTGAAGCTTTCTTT. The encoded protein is CAITGPEGYSTEAFF.

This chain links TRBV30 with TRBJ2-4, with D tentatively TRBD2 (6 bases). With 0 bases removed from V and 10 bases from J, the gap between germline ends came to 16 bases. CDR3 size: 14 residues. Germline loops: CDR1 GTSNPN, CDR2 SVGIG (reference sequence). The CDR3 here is CAWSVRGILGIQYF. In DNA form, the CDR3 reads TGTGCCTGGAGTGTACGCGGGATATTGGGAATTCAGTACTTC.

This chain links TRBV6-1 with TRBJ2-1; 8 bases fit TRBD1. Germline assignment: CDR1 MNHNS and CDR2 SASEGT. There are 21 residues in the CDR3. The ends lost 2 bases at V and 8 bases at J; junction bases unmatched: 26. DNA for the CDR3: TGTGCCAGCAGTGAAAAAGGTAGAGGACAGGGTATTCCGACCTCATTTGATGAGCAGTTCTTC. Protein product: CASSEKGRGQGIPTSFDEQFF.

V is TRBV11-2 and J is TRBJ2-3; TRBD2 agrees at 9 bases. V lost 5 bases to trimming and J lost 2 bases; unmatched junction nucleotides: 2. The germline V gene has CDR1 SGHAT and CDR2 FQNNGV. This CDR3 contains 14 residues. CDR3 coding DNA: TGTGCCAGCAGCCCGGGACTAGCCACAGATACGCAGTATTTT. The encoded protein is CASSPGLATDTQYF.

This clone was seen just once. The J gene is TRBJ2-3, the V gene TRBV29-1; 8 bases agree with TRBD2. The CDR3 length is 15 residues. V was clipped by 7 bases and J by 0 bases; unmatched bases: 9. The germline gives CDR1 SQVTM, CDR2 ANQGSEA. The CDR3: CSAERPSGSTDTQYF. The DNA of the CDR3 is TGCAGCGCCGAACGGCCTAGCGGGAGCACAGATACGCAGTATTTT.

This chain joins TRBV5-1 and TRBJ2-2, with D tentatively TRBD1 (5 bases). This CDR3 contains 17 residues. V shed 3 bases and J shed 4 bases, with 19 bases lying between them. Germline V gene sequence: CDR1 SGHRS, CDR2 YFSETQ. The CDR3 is CASSSLQVPVGTGELFF. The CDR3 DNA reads TGCGCCAGCAGCTCATTACAGGTCCCCGTGGGCACCGGGGAGCTGTTTTTT.

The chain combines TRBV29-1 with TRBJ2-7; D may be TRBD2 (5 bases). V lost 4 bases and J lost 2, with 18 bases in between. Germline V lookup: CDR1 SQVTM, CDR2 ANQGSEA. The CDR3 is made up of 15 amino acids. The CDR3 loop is CSVVLQRTSPYEQYV. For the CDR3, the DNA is TGCAGCGTTGTCTTACAGCGGACGTCCCCCTACGAGCAGTACGTC.

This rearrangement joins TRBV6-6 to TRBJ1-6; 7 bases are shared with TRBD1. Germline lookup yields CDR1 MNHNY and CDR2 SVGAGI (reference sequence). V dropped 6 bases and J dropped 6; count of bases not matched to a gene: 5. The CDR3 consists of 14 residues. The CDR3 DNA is TGTGCCAGCAGCACCGGGACAGTTAATTCACCCCTCCACTTT. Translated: CASSTGTVNSPLHF.

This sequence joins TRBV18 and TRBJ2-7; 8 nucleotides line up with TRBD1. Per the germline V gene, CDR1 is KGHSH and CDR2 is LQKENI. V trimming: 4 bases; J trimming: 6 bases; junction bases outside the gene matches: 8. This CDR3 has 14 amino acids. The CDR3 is CASSQMDRDSEQYF. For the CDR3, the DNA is TGTGCCAGCTCACAGATGGACAGGGATAGCGAGCAGTACTTC.

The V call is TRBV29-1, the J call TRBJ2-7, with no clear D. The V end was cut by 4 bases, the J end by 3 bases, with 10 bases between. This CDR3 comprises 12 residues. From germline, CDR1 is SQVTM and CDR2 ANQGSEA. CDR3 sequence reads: CSVVIPNYEQYF. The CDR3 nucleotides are TGCAGCGTTGTTATCCCTAACTACGAGCAGTACTTC.

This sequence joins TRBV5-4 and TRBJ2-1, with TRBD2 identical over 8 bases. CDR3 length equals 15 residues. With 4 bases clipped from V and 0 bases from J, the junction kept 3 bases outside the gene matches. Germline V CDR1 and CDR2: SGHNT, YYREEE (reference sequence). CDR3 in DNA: TGTGCCAGCAGCCCGACTAGCGCCTCCTACAATGAGCAGTTCTTC. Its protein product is CASSPTSASYNEQFF. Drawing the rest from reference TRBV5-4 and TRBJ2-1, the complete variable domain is ETGVTQSPTHLIKTRGQQVTLRCSSQSGHNTVSWYQQALGQGPQFIFQYYREEENGRGNFPPRFSGLQFPNYSSELNVNALELDDSALYLCASSPTSASYNEQFFGPGTRLTVL.

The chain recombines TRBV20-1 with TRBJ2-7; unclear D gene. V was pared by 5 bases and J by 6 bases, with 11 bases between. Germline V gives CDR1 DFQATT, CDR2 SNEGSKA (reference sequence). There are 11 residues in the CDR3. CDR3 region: CSARSLREQYF. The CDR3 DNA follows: TGCAGTGCTCGTTCACTCCGCGAGCAGTACTTC.

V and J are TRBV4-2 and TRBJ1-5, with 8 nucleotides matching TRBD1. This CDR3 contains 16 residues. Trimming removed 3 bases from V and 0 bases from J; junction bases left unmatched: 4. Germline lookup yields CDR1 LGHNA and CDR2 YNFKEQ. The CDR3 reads CASSHVDRGSNQPQHF. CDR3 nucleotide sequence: TGTGCCAGCAGCCATGTCGACAGGGGTAGCAATCAGCCCCAGCATTTT.

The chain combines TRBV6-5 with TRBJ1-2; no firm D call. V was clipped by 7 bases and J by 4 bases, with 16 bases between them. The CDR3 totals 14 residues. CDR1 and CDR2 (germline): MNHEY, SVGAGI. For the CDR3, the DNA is TGTGCCAGCACCCCAGGAAGAGTTTCCTATGGCTACACCTTC. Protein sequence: CASTPGRVSYGYTF.

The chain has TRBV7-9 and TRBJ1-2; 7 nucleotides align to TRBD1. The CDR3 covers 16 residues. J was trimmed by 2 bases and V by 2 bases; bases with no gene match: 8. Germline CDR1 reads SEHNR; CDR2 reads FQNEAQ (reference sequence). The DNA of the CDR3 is TGTGCCAGCAGCTTAATGAGACAGGGCTCCAACTATGGCTACACCTTC. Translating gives CASSLMRQGSNYGYTF. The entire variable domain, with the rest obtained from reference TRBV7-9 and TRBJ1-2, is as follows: DTGVSQNPRHKITKRGQNVTFRCDPISEHNRLYWYRQTLGQGPEFLTYFQNEAQLEKSRLLSDRFSAERPKGSFSTLEIQRTEQGDSAMYLCASSLMRQGSNYGYTFGSGTRLTVV.

CDR3: CASSQATSGRYEQYF. In DNA, the CDR3 is TGCGCCAGCAGCCAAGCGACTAGCGGGAGATACGAGCAGTACTTC. V usage is TRBV4-1 and J usage is TRBJ2-7; 12 bases are a match to TRBD2. V was pared by 1 base and J by 4 bases, with 2 bases of the junction left unmatched. The CDR3 loop spans 15 amino acids. Germline V gene data show CDR1 as MGHRA and CDR2 as YSYEKL.

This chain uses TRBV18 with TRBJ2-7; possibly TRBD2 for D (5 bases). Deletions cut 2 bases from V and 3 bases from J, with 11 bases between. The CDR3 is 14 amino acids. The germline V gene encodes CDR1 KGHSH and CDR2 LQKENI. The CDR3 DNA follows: TGTGCCAGCTCACCAGCGGGCGCGAACTACGAGCAGTACTTC. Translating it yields CASSPAGANYEQYF.

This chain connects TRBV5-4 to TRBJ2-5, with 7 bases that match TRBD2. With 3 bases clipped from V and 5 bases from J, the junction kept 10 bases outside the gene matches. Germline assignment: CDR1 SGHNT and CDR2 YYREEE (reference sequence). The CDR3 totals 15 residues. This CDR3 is CASSSGTTLGETQYF. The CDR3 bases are TGTGCCAGCAGCTCCGGGACTACCCTAGGGGAGACCCAGTACTTC.

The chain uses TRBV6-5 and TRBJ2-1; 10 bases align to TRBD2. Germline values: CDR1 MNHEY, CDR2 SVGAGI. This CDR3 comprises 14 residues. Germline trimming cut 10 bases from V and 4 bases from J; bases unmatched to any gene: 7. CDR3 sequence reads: CATLGLADYNEQFF. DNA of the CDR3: TGTGCCACCCTTGGACTAGCGGATTACAATGAGCAGTTCTTC.